Shown below are 5 T cell receptor beta chains from a single sample sequenced in a study of molecular identifiers for immune sequencing clone quantification. A single record per CDR3 protein comes from TCRdb applying MiXCR to the PCR reads. The sample holds approximately 90,000 distinct CDR3 sequences; roughly 21% are singletons and the top ten take 1% to 1.2%. Sequencing was carried out using naive CD8+ T cells from blood, with Jurkat cell RNA spiked in. Documented subset: FACS-sorted CD8+CD4-CCR7+CD45RA+ naive T cells. The receptors stem from a human donor in good health. Some libraries in this study had Jurkat cell RNA spiked in.

This clonotype was recorded many times. The chain is built from TRBV18 and TRBJ2-5, with TRBD1 as a possible D gene (6 bases). Germline V gene lookup returns CDR1 KGHSH and CDR2 LQKENI. The CDR3 is 15 residues long. V lost 2 bases, J lost 4 bases, and 14 bases lay in between. CDR3 sequence: CASSPSVTGPETQYF. CDR3 nucleotide sequence: TGTGCCAGCTCACCAAGCGTGACAGGCCCAGAGACCCAGTACTTC.

In its sample, this clonotype was seen many times. CDR3 sequence reads: CSVVSPLERGSTDTQYF. As DNA, the CDR3 is TGCAGCGTTGTCTCGCCGCTTGAGCGGGGTAGCACAGATACGCAGTATTTT. This chain links TRBV29-1 with TRBJ2-3; 7 nucleotides line up with TRBD2. The CDR3 extends over 17 amino acids. Germline V gives CDR1 SQVTM, CDR2 ANQGSEA. V shed 4 bases, J shed 0 bases, and the junction held 13 bases outside the gene matches.

Note on this clonotype: Germline is not matched at one junction end, which may reflect a read error. The V gene is TRBV4-1, the J gene TRBJ1-1; TRBD1 matches 9 bases. The CDR3 is 16 amino acids. Per germline, CDR1 MGHRA and CDR2 YSYEKL. The CDR3: CASMSGGQGLNTEALF. DNA for the CDR3: TGCGCCAGCATGAGTGGGGGACAGGGCTTGAACACTGAAGCTCTCTTT.

This clonotype was counted ten times or more. CDR3 bases: TGTGCCAGCAGTTGGGACCCAGACCTCGGCAATCAGCCCCAGCATTTT. This encodes CASSWDPDLGNQPQHF. The rearrangement joins TRBV6-2 or TRBV6-3 to TRBJ1-5; maybe TRBD1 (5 bases). The length of the CDR3 is 16 residues. Between the trimmed V and J ends, which lost 4 bases and 2 bases, there was a span of 15 bases. CDR1 and CDR2 (germline): MNHEY, SVGEGT.

This clonotype appeared many times. The V call is TRBV6-2 or TRBV6-3, the J call TRBJ2-1, with 8 bases fitting TRBD2. The CDR3 loop spans 14 amino acids. Germline CDR1 is MNHEY and CDR2 is SVGEGT. V gave up 2 bases and J gave up 7 bases; unmatched junction bases: 4. The CDR3 here is CASSYVKRENEQFF. For the CDR3, the DNA is TGTGCCAGCAGTTACGTTAAGCGGGAGAATGAGCAGTTCTTC.